This T cell receptor beta chain was documented in a study of beta chain features in type 1 diabetes. CDR3 length: 16 amino acids. The germline V gene has CDR1 MGHDK and CDR2 SYGVNS. V was pared by 4 bases and J by 6 bases, with 10 bases of the junction left unmatched. Whole-study results and caveats: With patients and controls alike, PCR might favor shorter templates to an equal degree. Fewer insertions but more deletions were seen at VDJ junctions in type 1 diabetes patients. Type 1 diabetes patients had TCRB CDR3s that were shorter (moderately but significantly so) in all four CD4+ subsets.

Points on this clone: Its antigen is currently unknown.

The authors reverse transcribed all of the isolated RNA, so sequencing captured expressed TCRB transcripts. Here immunoSEQ multiplex PCR was the method, and the copy in TCRdb shows in-frame clones only, minus some. The data show about 660,000 clones, roughly 13% seen once. The chain links TRBV25-1 to TRBJ2-1, with 9 bases matching TRBD1. The TCR comes from a man aged 18 to 29 with type 1 diabetes. Sequencing was carried out using naive CD4+ T cells from blood. CDR3 in DNA: TGTGCCAGCAGTGTTAACAGGGGGCACGATGGCAATGAGCAGTTCTTC. Translated: CASSVNRGHDGNEQFF.